These T cell receptor beta chains were read from a single sample in a study of OX40 agonist ivuxolimab in advanced cancers. Repertoires were generated with immunoSEQ multiplex PCR, while TCRdb's copy carries only in-frame clones and drops some. The sample shows 60,000 to 70,000 clones, more than 80% of them seen only once. Sequenced material: CD4+ or CD8+ T cells sorted from blood, taken in a trial of the OX40 agonist ivuxolimab. These receptors came from an adult with an advanced solid tumor such as melanoma, head and neck, liver or kidney cancer. The CDR3 runs from the conserved cysteine through the conserved F or W. The D gene is left open where the match is weak. Rows may omit the clone size; those that give it use once, few, many or a size class.

J	size	D	V	DNA	CDR3
TRBJ1-4	few	TRBD1	TRBV19	TGTGCCAGTAGCTCCGCCGGGACAGGGAACGAAAAACTGTTTTTT	CASSSAGTGNEKLFF
TRBJ1-4	NA	NA	TRBV2	TGTGCCAGCAGTAGGACATTCGCAACTAATGAAAAACTGTTTTTT	CASSRTFATNEKLFF
TRBJ2-5	NA	TRBD2	TRBV5-8	TGTGCCAGCAGCCCCACCGCCACTAGCGGGGGGGCCTGGGGGACCCAGTACTTC	CASSPTATSGGAWGTQYF
TRBJ2-1	once	NA	TRBV29-1	TGCAGCGTTGAAGCGGGGTTTGAGAATGAGCAGTTCTTC	CSVEAGFENEQFF
TRBJ1-1	NA	NA	TRBV28	TGTGGATCCAGAATAACAGGGCTCTCCGGCGGAAACACTGAAGCTTTCTTT	CGSRITGLSGGNTEAFF
TRBJ2-2	NA	NA	TRBV28	TGTGCCAGCCTCAGACCACAGAGGACCGGGGAGCTGTTTTTT	CASLRPQRTGELFF
TRBJ1-5	few	NA	TRBV10-1	TGCGCCAGCAGCGAAGGTGGGAATCAGCCCCAGCATTTT	CASSEGGNQPQHF
TRBJ1-3	NA	TRBD1	TRBV11-3	TGTGCCAGCAGCTTAGAGGGACAGGGGGTAAGTGGCTCTGGAAACACCATATATTTT	CASSLEGQGVSGSGNTIYF
TRBJ1-5	NA	NA	TRBV28	TGTGCCAGCAGTGTCAATTATTATCAGCCCCAGCATTTT	CASSVNYYQPQHF
TRBJ1-1	NA	NA	TRBV6-5	TGTGCCAGCAGTTACTCTCAACCAGGGTCTGAAGCTTTCTTT	CASSYSQPGSEAFF
TRBJ2-3	NA	NA	TRBV11-2	TGTGCCAGCAGCTTAGATCACCGGTCTGAGGATACGCAGTATTTT	CASSLDHRSEDTQYF
TRBJ1-1	NA	NA	TRBV7-2	TGTGCCAGCAGCTACCAGCCCGCAGCAAACACTGAAGCTTTCTTT	CASSYQPAANTEAFF
TRBJ1-6	NA	NA	TRBV11-2	TGTGCCAGCAGCTTAAGAGGGGATAATTCACCCCTCCACTTT	CASSLRGDNSPLHF
TRBJ1-3	once	NA	TRBV6-5	TGTGCCAGCAGTTACTCGCAGGCCAACTCTGGAAACACCATATATTTT	CASSYSQANSGNTIYF
TRBJ1-5	NA	NA	TRBV27	TGTGCCAGCAGTCCACCGTCCGGGACAATGAAATATAGCAATCAGCCCCAGCATTTT	CASSPPSGTMKYSNQPQHF
TRBJ2-1	NA	NA	TRBV7-2	TGTGCCAGCAGCTTAGCCCGAAACAATGAGCAGTTCTTC	CASSLARNNEQFF
TRBJ2-1	NA	NA	TRBV4-3	TGCGCCAGCAGCCAAGATCCGCCGACCGTCTACAATGAGCAGTTCTTC	CASSQDPPTVYNEQFF
TRBJ1-1	once	NA	TRBV16	NA	CASSPPWGRGTFF
TRBJ2-2	once	NA	TRBV14	TGTGCCAGCAGCTTTCGGCAGGGGTACACCGGGGAGCTGTTTTTT	CASSFRQGYTGELFF
TRBJ1-3	NA	NA	TRBV13	TGTGCCAGCAGCCCCCGCGGGAGAAACACCATATATTTT	CASSPRGRNTIYF
TRBJ2-3	NA	NA	TRBV6-1	TGTGCCAGCAGTCAAACGTGGAATACGCAGTATTTT	CASSQTWNTQYF
TRBJ2-1	NA	TRBD1	TRBV11-2	TGTGCCAGCAGCTGGGGACAGGTAATCAATGAGCAGTTCTTC	CASSWGQVINEQFF
TRBJ1-2	NA	TRBD1	TRBV6-5	TGTGCCAGCAGTTACACCAGGACAGGATACTATGGCTACACCTTC	CASSYTRTGYYGYTF
TRBJ2-1	NA	NA	TRBV2	TGTGCCAGCAGTGACCAGGACAATGAGCAGTTCTTC	CASSDQDNEQFF
TRBJ2-5	NA	NA	TRBV5-1	TGCGCCAGCAGCCCATCCCCGGGACGGCAAGAGACCCAGTACTTC	CASSPSPGRQETQYF
TRBJ2-2	NA	TRBD1	TRBV4-1	TGCGCCAGCAGCCAAGGACAGGGGAACACCGGGGAGCTGTTTTTT	CASSQGQGNTGELFF
TRBJ2-1	once	TRBD2	TRBV7-2	TGTGCCAGCAGCTTAGCCGCTAGCGGGAGAGGGTACAATGAGCAGTTCTTC	CASSLAASGRGYNEQFF
TRBJ2-2	few	TRBD2	TRBV5-1	TGCGCCAGCAGCTTGACGGCTAGCGGGAGTGGGGAGCTGTTTTTT	CASSLTASGSGELFF
TRBJ2-1	NA	NA	TRBV28	TGTGCCAGCAGTGGCTGGGCCGCTCTTAGCTCCTACAATGAGCAGTTCTTC	CASSGWAALSSYNEQFF
TRBJ2-7	few	NA	TRBV10-3	TGTGCCATTAATCCGGGCCGCCAAACCTACGAGCAGTACTTC	CAINPGRQTYEQYF
TRBJ2-6	NA	NA	TRBV19	TGTGCCAGTAGTATAGATCGGGAGCGAGTAGGTGTATTTGGGGCCAACGTCCTGACTTTC	CASSIDRERVGVFGANVLTF
TRBJ1-5	NA	NA	TRBV2	TGTGCCAGCAGTGAAGAGACAGCGTATGACCAGCCCCAGCATTTT	CASSEETAYDQPQHF
TRBJ2-3	once	TRBD2	TRBV10-2	TGCGCCAGCAGTGATAGCGGGAGGGGAGATACGCAGTATTTT	CASSDSGRGDTQYF
TRBJ1-1	NA	NA	TRBV30	TGTGCCTGGGGACAGCCTAACACTGAAGCTTTCTTT	CAWGQPNTEAFF
TRBJ2-7	NA	TRBD2	TRBV10-3	TGTGCCATCAGTGAGGCGACGGGGGGGCGTACCTACGAGCAGTACTTC	CAISEATGGRTYEQYF
TRBJ2-1	once	NA	TRBV21-1	TGTGCCACCGTGGACGTTTCCTACAATGAGCAGTTCTTC	CATVDVSYNEQFF